In this sample, the clone carrying this TCR beta chain turned up many times. This entry belongs to a study of T cells in Graves' hyperthyroidism and ophthalmopathy. Stable hyperthyroidism: no ophthalmopathy progression over 18 months of follow-up. Orbital computed tomography, thyroid ultrasound, serum thyroxine and TRAb, and clinical symptoms together informed the diagnoses. The investigators amplified TCR beta CDR3 regions from RNA transcripts. The HTBI set primed first-round TCR CDR3 RT-PCR. From the multiplex PCR reads, TCRdb called clonotypes with MiXCR, one entry per CDR3 protein. In the table there are 460,000 or so distinct CDR3 sequences, approximately 14% of which are singletons. The receptor comes from a woman younger than 30 with Graves' hyperthyroidism. The sample consisted of blood.

DNA for the CDR3: TGTGCCAGCAGTCCTCGGACAGGGGGAGACGGGGAGCTGTTTTTT. It specifies CASSPRTGGDGELFF. The chain couples TRBV12-3 or TRBV12-4 to TRBJ2-2, with 10 bases matching TRBD1. The trim removed 5 bases at V and 7 bases at J, leaving 7 bases unmatched. The CDR3 sequence is 15 residues long.